Below, one T cell receptor beta chain is given with its context. The target antigen is unknown. The CDR3 regions of TCR beta were amplified from RNA transcripts. When the TCR CDR3 underwent first-round RT-PCR, the HTBI primer set was used. One entry per CDR3 protein, called by TCRdb with MiXCR from the multiplex PCR reads. Of about 500,000 distinct CDR3 sequences listed, 15% to 20% are singletons. This specimen comes from a study of T cells in Graves' hyperthyroidism and ophthalmopathy. Study-level findings and limits: From stable hyperthyroidism, ophthalmopathy was set apart by a 13 V-J model. For ophthalmopathy, model prediction preceded onset by a median about 6.2 months.

Per the germline V gene, CDR1 is LNHDA and CDR2 is SQIVND (reference sequence). V was cut by 4 bases and J by 7 bases, with 11 bases left in between. The CDR3 is 13 amino acids. Sequenced input: blood. The V and J genes are TRBV19 and TRBJ1-5, with D hard to call. The receptor was isolated from a woman younger than 45 with Graves' ophthalmopathy. The CDR3 DNA reads TGTGCCAGTAGTAGGTTTGTGTCCCAGCCCCAGCATTTT. Translated, it gives CASSRFVSQPQHF.